The clone carrying this T cell receptor beta chain was counted only a few times. Its specificity is unknown. Per the germline V gene, CDR1 is MDHEN and CDR2 is SYDVKM. The CDR3 runs to 16 residues. V was clipped by 7 bases and J by 2 bases; unmatched bases: 12. A heparinised blood draw that averaged about 120 mL was obtained once from each donor. The data belong to a study of beta chain features in type 1 diabetes. Study results and limitations: Type 1 diabetes patients had VDJ junctions that carried fewer insertions and more deletions. Shorter TCRB CDR3s, moderately but significantly so, marked every one of the four CD4+ subsets in Type 1 diabetes patients. PCR might show a preference for shorter templates, equally across patients and controls. The similarity of naive, central memory and Treg TCRB repertoires appeared greater among patients than among healthy donors.

Expressed TCRB transcripts were sequenced because the isolated RNA had all been reverse transcribed beforehand. Here immunoSEQ multiplex PCR was the method, and the copy in TCRdb shows in-frame clones only, minus some. The sample holds over 200,000 clones, roughly 11% seen once. This chain uses TRBV28 with TRBJ2-5; TRBD1 aligns across 8 bases. Sequencing was done on a sample of naive CD4+ T cells from blood. This clonotype originated in a man aged 30 to 39 with type 1 diabetes. The CDR3 coding sequence is TGTGCCAGCACCAATCCCGGGACAGGTCAACAAGAGACCCAGTACTTC. It is translated as CASTNPGTGQQETQYF.